Sequencing of this TCR beta chain was carried out in a study of T cells in Graves' hyperthyroidism and ophthalmopathy. Findings of the study overall: Most thyroid clonotypes expanded above 0.001 appeared in blood too.

Only a few counts were recorded for this clonotype. Its specificity is not known. TCR beta CDR3 region amplification was performed from RNA transcripts. HTBI primers were the set used in a first-round RT-PCR of the TCR CDR3. TCRdb independently ran MiXCR on the multiplex PCR reads; one entry per CDR3 protein. The table lists more than 600,000 distinct CDR3 sequences, around 17% of them singletons, with under 8.5% in the top ten. Clinical symptoms, serum thyroxine, TRAb, thyroid ultrasound and orbital computed tomography established diagnosis. Losses at the gene ends were 2 bases for V and 4 bases for J; bases not matched to a gene: 5. The CDR3 consists of 17 residues. Germline V lookup: CDR1 MNHEY, CDR2 SMNVEV (reference sequence).

Sequenced sample: blood. The sequence came from a man between 18 and 29 years old with Graves' hyperthyroidism. V and J are TRBV27 and TRBJ2-2; TRBD2 agrees at 12 bases. The chain's CDR3 is CASSLLAGGPGTGELFF. The CDR3 nucleotides read TGTGCCAGCAGTTTACTAGCGGGAGGGCCGGGCACCGGGGAGCTGTTTTTT.